The T cell receptor beta chain described here comes from a study of T cell clonotyping in hematopoietic cell transplantation. Produced via immunoSEQ multiplex PCR; TCRdb's table is partial and in-frame only. Here the sample spans 12,000 to 15,000 clones, approximately 95% being singletons. Samples: about 28 days before transplant, then days 30, 100 and 180 after. Regarding the study as a whole: Recipient TCR diversity dropped after transplant; expanded clonotypes rose from day 30 to 180. Broader posttransplant TCR repertoire diversity was predicted by graft donor and pretransplant recipient Inverse Simpson Index values.

Germline V gene data show CDR1 as MNHEY and CDR2 as SVGAGI. Germline trimming cut 2 bases from V and 3 bases from J; bases unmatched to any gene: 3. CDR3 length: 15 residues. Comments on this clone: Its target is not known.

Sequenced material: PBMCs, taken 30 days after allogeneic stem cell transplant. The sequence came from a male patient aged 60-69 years who had an allogeneic stem cell transplant from an unrelated donor, so the T cells may come from the graft donor. Some clones in this sample may be carry-over from other donors' samples. The chain combines TRBV6-5 with TRBJ2-2; 7 positions agree with TRBD2. CDR3 protein: CASSYGGGYTGELFF. The CDR3 DNA reads TGTGCCAGCAGTTACGGGGGGGGGTACACCGGGGAGCTGTTTTTT.